This T cell receptor beta chain was identified during a study of cytomegalovirus exposure and HLA in healthy donors. This clone was observed a handful of times. As yet, its antigen is unknown. The CDR3 has 13 amino acids. Looked up from germline, CDR1 is LNHDA and CDR2 is SQIVND (reference sequence). The ends were cut back, 4 bases at V and 5 bases at J, with 11 bases in the middle. Findings and caveats of the study: V segments that were indistinguishable, TRBV6-2 and TRBV6-3 among them, were omitted from analysis. An apparent linkage of common viral pathogens to several of the most significant clusters emerged in a later analysis.

PCR primers comprised 60 Vbeta and 13 Jbeta primers. Repertoires were generated with immunoSEQ multiplex PCR, while TCRdb's copy carries only in-frame clones and drops some. The sample has around 91,000 clones; around 59% are singletons. Specimen: PBMCs. The gene calls are TRBV19 and TRBJ2-5; maybe TRBD1 (6 bases). The TCR originated in a human donor in good health. CDR3 sequence: CASSNNRAETQYF. The CDR3 DNA reads as TGTGCCAGTAGTAATAACAGGGCGGAGACCCAGTACTTC.